Sequencing of this TCR beta chain was carried out in a study of CD8 T cells in Susac syndrome. The study's findings and limits: As the study acknowledged, the number of individuals in its TCR sequencing and HLA analysis was relatively small.

Controls were healthy donors (matched for age and sex). TEMRA cells were FACS-enriched, with CD8+ and CD4+ T cells isolated negatively. Trimming stripped 3 bases from V and 6 bases from J, with 12 bases between. Per germline, CDR1 DFQATT and CDR2 SNEGSKA (reference sequence). This CDR3 is built from 13 residues. A single count supports this clonotype. As yet, its antigen is unknown. Reverse transcription of about 0.45 to 1 ug RNA was carried out with random hexamers. TCR beta CDR3 was amplified by immunoSEQ multiplex PCR. This amplification extended across 54 Vbeta and 13 Jbeta segments. A single record per CDR3 protein comes from TCRdb applying MiXCR to the immunoSEQ multiplex PCR reads. Among approximately 170,000 distinct CDR3 sequences listed, 92% were seen once.

The V gene is TRBV20-1, the J gene TRBJ2-1; D may match TRBD1 or TRBD2 (5 bases each). What was sequenced was CD4+ T cells from PBMCs. The sequence was collected from a human donor in good health. The CDR3 region is CSARGRGRNEQFF. In DNA form, the CDR3 reads TGCAGTGCTAGGGGTCGGGGCCGCAATGAGCAGTTCTTC.